This T cell receptor beta chain was obtained from a study of blood T cell repertoires in COVID-19. Looking at the study overall: The study drew acute and convalescent COVID-19 samples from the United States, Italy and Spain. The analysed material was cDNA or gDNA that came from T cells, B-cell-depleted T cells, or PBMCs.

V lost 2 bases and J lost 4; bases outside the gene matches: 8. Germline assignment: CDR1 SGHNT and CDR2 YYREEE (reference sequence). This CDR3 is 15 amino acids long. Per the study methods: Amplification with reference gene primers provided the estimates of nucleated cell counts. The repertoire was sequenced with immunoSEQ multiplex PCR; TCRdb's copy has only in-frame clones and lacks some. The V and J calls and the clone size are those of that table, but D and trimming were determined from the DNA. The sample carries fewer than 150,000 clones, approximately 80% recorded once. Sequences were obtained from peripheral blood. This receptor was identified in a human donor in a cohort sampled during active COVID-19. The chain has TRBV5-4 and TRBJ2-5; 7 bases fit TRBD1. The CDR3 sequence: CASSLGGQARETQYF. The CDR3 bases are TGTGCCAGCAGCTTAGGAGGACAGGCCCGAGAGACCCAGTACTTC.